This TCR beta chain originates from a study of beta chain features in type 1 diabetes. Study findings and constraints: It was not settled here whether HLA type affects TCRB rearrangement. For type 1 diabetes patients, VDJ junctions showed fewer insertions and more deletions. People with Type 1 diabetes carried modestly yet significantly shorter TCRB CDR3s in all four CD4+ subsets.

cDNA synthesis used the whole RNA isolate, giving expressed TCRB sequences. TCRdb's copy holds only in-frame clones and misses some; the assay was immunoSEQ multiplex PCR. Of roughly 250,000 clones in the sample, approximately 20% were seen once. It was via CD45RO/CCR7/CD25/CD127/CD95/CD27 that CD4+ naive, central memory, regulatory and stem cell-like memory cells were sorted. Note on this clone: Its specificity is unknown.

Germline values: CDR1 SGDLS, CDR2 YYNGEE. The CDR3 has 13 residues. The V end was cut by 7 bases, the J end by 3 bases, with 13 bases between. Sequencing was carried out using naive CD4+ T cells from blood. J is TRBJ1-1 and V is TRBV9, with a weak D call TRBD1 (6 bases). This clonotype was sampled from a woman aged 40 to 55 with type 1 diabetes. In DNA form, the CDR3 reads TGTGCCAGCGGTATCGCAGGGGACACTGAAGCTTTCTTT. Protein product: CASGIAGDTEAFF.